This T cell receptor (beta chain) appears in the sequencing data of a study of Ad26.COV2.S vaccination and SARS-CoV-2 variants. Between the trimmed V and J ends, which lost 6 bases and 7 bases, there was a span of 18 bases. Germline CDR1 and CDR2: MNHNY and SVGAGI (reference sequence). This CDR3 is built from 14 residues. Repertoires were generated with immunoSEQ multiplex PCR, while TCRdb's copy carries only in-frame clones and drops some. The sample has roughly 350,000 clones; 70% to 90% are singletons. As to treatment: around 19 received Ad26.COV2.S at low or high dose, single or two shots; five or six received placebo; per-sample allocation not given. Day 63 after the first vaccine or placebo injection was the time point for sampling.

The input for sequencing was peripheral blood, taken in a trial of Ad26.COV2.S vaccine versus placebo. The chain combines TRBV6-6 with TRBJ1-2; D is uncertain. This TCR derives from a person aged 18 to 59 who received the Ad26.COV2.S COVID-19 vaccine or a placebo. The CDR3 nucleotides are TGTGCCAGCAGATTTGACCCTTCGGGAGGTGGCTACACCTTC. Its translation: CASRFDPSGGGYTF.